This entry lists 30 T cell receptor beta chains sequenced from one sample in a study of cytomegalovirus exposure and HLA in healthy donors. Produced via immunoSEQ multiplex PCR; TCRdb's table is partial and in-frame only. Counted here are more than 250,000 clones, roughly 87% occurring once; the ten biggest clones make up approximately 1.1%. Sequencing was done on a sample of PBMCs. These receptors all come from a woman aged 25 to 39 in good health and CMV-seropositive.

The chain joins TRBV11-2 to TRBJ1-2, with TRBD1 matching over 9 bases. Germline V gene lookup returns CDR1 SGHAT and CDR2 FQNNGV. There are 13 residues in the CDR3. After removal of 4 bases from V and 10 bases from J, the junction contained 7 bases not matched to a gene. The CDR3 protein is CASSSGTGSVYTF. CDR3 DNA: TGTGCCAGCAGCTCCGGGACAGGGTCTGTCTACACCTTC.

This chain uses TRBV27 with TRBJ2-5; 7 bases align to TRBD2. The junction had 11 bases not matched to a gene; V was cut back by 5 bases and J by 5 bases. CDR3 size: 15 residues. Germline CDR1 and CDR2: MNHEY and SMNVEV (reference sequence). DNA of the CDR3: TGTGCCAGCAGTAGTCTAGCGGTACCCCGGGAGACCCAGTACTTC. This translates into CASSSLAVPRETQYF.

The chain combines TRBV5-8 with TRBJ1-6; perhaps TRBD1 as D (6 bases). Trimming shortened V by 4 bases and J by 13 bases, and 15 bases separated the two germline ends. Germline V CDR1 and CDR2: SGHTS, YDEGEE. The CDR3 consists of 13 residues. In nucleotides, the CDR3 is TGTGCCAGCAGCAAGACCAGGGGCGCGCCCCTCCACTTT. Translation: CASSKTRGAPLHF.

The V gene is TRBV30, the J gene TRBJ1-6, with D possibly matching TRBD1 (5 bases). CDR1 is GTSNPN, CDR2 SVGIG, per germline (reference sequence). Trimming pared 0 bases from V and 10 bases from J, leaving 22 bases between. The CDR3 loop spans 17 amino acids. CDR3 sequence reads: CAWSVGQGAAFTSPLHF. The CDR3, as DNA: TGTGCCTGGAGTGTGGGGCAGGGAGCGGCTTTTACGTCACCCCTCCACTTT. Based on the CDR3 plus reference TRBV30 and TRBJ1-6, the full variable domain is SQTIHQWPATLVQPVGSPLSLECTVEGTSNPNLYWYRQAAGRGLQLLFYSVGIGQISSEVPQNLSASRPQDRQFILSSKKLLLSDSGFYLCAWSVGQGAAFTSPLHFGNGTRLTVT.

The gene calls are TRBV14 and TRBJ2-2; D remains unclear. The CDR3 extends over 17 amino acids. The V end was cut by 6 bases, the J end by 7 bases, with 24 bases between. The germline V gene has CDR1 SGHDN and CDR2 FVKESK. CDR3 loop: CASSLWTGTGLYGELFF. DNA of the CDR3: TGTGCCAGCAGTTTGTGGACGGGCACCGGATTATACGGGGAGCTGTTTTTT.

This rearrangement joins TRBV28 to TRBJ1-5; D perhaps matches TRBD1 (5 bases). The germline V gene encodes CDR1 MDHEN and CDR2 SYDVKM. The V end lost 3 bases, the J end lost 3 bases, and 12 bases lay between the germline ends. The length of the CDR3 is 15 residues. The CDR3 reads CASSFSGGDNQPQHF. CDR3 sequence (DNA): TGTGCCAGCAGTTTCTCGGGGGGTGACAATCAGCCCCAGCATTTT.

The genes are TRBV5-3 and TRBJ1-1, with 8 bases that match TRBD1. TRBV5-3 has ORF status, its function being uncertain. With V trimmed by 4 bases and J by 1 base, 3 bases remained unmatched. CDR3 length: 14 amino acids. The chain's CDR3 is CARSGDRRNTEAFF. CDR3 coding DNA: TGTGCCAGAAGCGGGGACAGGAGGAACACTGAAGCTTTCTTT.

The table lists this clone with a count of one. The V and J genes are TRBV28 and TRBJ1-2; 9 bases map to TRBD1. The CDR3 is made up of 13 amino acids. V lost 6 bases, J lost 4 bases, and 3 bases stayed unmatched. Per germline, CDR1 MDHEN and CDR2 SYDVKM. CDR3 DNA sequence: TGTGCCAGCAGACCGACAGGGGGCTATGGCTACACCTTC. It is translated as CASRPTGGYGYTF.

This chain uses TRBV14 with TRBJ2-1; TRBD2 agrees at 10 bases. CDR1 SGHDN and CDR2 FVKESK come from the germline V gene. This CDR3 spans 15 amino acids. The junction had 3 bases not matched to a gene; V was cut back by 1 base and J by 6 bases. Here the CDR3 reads CASSQAAGGGNEQFF. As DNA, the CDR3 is TGTGCCAGCAGCCAAGCAGCGGGAGGGGGCAATGAGCAGTTCTTC.

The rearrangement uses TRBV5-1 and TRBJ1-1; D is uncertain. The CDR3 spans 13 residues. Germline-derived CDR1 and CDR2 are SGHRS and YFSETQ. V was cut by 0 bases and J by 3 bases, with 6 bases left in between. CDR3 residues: CASSLGGDTEAFF. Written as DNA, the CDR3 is TGCGCCAGCAGCTTGGGTGGGGACACTGAAGCTTTCTTT.

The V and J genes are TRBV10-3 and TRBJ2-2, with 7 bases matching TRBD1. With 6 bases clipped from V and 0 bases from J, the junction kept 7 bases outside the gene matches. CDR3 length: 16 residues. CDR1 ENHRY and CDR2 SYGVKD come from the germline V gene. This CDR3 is CAIRAGTVTNTGELFF. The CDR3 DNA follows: TGTGCCATCAGAGCTGGGACAGTAACGAACACCGGGGAGCTGTTTTTT.

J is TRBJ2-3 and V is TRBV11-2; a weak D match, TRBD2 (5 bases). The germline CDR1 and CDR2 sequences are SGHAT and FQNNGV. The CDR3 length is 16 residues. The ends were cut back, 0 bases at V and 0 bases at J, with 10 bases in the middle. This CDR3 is CASSLEARLSTDTQYF. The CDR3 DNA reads TGTGCCAGCAGCTTAGAGGCTAGACTAAGCACAGATACGCAGTATTTT.

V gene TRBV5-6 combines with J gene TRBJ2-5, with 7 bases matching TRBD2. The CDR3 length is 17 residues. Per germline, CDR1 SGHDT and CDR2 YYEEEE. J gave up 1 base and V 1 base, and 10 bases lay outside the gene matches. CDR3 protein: CASSLIGREVGQETQYF. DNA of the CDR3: TGTGCCAGCAGCTTGATAGGCCGGGAGGTCGGCCAAGAGACCCAGTACTTC. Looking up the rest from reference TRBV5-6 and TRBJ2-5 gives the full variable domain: DAGVTQSPTHLIKTRGQQVTLRCSPKSGHDTVSWYQQALGQGPQFIFQYYEEEERQRGNFPDRFSGHQFPNYSSELNVNALLLGDSALYLCASSLIGREVGQETQYFGPGTRLLVL.

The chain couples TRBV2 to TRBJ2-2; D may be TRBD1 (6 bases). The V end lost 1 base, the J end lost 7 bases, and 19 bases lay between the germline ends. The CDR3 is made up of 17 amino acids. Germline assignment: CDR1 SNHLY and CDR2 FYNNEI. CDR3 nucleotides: TGTGCCAGCAGTGAAGGGGACACGGTTGGTGTATACGGGGAGCTGTTTTTT. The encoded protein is CASSEGDTVGVYGELFF.

CDR3 in DNA: TGTGCCACCAGCAGAGATGGAGCGGGCCAGAGTGGTTCACCCCTCCACTTT. Its translation: CATSRDGAGQSGSPLHF. The chain recombines TRBV15 with TRBJ1-6; no definite D call. The length of the CDR3 is 17 residues. Trimming took 0 bases from V and 9 from J, leaving 18 bases between them. Germline V gene sequence: CDR1 LNHNV, CDR2 YYDKDF (reference sequence).

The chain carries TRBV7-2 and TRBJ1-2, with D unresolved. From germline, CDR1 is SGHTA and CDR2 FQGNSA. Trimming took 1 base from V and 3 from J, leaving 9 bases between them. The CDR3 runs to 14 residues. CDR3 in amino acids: CASSLVRTDYGYTF. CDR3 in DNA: TGTGCCAGCAGCTTAGTCCGGACGGACTATGGCTACACCTTC.

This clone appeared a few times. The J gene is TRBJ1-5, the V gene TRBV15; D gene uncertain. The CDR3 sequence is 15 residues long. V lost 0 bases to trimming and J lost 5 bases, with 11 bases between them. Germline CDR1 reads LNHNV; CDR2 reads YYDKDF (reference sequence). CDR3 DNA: TGTGCCACCAGCAGAGATCCCAGCACTGATCAGCCCCAGCATTTT. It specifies CATSRDPSTDQPQHF.

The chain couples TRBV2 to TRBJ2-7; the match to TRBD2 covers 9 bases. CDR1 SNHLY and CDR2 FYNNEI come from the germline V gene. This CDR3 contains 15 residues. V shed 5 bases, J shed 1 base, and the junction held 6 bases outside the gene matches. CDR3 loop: CASSNRLAESYEQYF. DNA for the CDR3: TGTGCCAGCAGTAATAGACTAGCGGAGTCCTACGAGCAGTACTTC.

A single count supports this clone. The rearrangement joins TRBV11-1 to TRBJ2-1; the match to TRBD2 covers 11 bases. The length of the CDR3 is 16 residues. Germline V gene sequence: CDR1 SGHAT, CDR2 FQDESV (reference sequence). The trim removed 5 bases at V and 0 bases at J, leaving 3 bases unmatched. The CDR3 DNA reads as TGTGCCAGCAGCCCAACTAGCGGGAGCTCCTACAATGAGCAGTTCTTC. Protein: CASSPTSGSSYNEQFF.

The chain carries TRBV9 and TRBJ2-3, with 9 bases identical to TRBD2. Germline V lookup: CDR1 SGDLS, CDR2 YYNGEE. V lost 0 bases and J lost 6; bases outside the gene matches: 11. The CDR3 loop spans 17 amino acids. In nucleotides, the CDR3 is TGTGCCAGCAGCGTAGAGAACCCGGGACTAGCCTCTGATACGCAGTATTTT. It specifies CASSVENPGLASDTQYF.

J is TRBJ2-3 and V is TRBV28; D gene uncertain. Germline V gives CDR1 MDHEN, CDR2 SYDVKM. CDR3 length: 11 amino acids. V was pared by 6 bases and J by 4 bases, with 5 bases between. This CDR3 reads CASSSPDTQYF. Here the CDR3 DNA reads TGTGCCAGCAGCAGCCCAGATACGCAGTATTTT.

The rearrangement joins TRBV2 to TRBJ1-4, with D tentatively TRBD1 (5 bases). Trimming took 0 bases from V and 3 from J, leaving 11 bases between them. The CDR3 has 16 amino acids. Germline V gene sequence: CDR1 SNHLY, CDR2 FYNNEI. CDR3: CASSEAIGGSNEKLFF. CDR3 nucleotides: TGTGCCAGCAGTGAAGCAATCGGGGGATCTAATGAAAAACTGTTTTTT.

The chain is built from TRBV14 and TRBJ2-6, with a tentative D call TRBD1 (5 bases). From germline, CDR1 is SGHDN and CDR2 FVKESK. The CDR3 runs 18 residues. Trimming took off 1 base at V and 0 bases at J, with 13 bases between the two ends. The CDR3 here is CASSQVTVPLSGANVLTF. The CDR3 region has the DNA TGTGCCAGCAGCCAAGTGACAGTGCCTCTCTCTGGGGCCAACGTCCTGACTTTC.

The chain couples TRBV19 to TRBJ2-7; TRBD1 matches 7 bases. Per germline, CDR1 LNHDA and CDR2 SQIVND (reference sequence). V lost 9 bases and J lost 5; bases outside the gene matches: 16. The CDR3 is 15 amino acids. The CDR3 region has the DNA TGTGCCAGCGCCAAAACCCCGACAGGGCTGGACGAGCAGTACTTC. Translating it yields CASAKTPTGLDEQYF.

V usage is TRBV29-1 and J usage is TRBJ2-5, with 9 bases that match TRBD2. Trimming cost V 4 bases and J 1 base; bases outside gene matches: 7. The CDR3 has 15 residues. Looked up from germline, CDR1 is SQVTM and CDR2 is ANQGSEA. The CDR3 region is CSVGGLAVVQETQYF. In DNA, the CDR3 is TGCAGCGTTGGGGGACTAGCTGTGGTCCAAGAGACCCAGTACTTC.

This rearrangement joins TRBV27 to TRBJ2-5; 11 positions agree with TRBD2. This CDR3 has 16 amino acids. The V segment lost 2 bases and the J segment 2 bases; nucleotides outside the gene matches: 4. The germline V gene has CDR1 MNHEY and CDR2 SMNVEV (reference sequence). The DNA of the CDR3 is TGTGCCAGCAGTTTAAGGGCTAGCGGGAGGCAAGAGACCCAGTACTTC. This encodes CASSLRASGRQETQYF.

CDR3 nucleotide sequence: TGTGCCAGCAGTTTACGGACTAGCGGGACGAATGAGCAGTTCTTC. Translating it yields CASSLRTSGTNEQFF. The V gene is TRBV2, the J gene TRBJ2-1; TRBD2 matches at 12 bases. Germline assignment: CDR1 SNHLY and CDR2 FYNNEI. This CDR3 is built from 15 residues. Losses at the gene ends were 5 bases for V and 7 bases for J; bases not matched to a gene: 6.

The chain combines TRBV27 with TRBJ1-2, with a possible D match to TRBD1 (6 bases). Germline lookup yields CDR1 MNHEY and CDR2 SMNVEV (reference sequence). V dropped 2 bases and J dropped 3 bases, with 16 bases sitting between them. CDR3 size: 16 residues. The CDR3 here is CASSLRQRGADYGYTF. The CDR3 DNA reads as TGTGCCAGCAGTTTAAGGCAGCGGGGGGCAGACTATGGCTACACCTTC.

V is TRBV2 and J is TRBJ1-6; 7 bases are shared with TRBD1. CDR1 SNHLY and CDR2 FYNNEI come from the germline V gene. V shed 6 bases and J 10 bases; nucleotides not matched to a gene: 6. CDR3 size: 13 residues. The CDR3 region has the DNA TGTGCCAGCAGGGAGACAGGGCGATCACCCCTCCACTTT. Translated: CASRETGRSPLHF. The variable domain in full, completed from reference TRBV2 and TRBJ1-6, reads EPEVTQTPSHQVTQMGQEVILRCVPISNHLYFYWYRQILGQKVEFLVSFYNNEISEKSEIFDDQFSVERPDGSNFTLKIRSTKLEDSAMYFCASRETGRSPLHFGNGTRLTVT.

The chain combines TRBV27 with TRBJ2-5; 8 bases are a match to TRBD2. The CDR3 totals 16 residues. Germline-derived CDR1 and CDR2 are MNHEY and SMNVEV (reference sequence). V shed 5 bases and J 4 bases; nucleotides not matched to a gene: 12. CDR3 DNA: TGTGCCAGCAGTCCACGGGGGGGGCGCCTGGGAGAGACCCAGTACTTC. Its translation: CASSPRGGRLGETQYF.